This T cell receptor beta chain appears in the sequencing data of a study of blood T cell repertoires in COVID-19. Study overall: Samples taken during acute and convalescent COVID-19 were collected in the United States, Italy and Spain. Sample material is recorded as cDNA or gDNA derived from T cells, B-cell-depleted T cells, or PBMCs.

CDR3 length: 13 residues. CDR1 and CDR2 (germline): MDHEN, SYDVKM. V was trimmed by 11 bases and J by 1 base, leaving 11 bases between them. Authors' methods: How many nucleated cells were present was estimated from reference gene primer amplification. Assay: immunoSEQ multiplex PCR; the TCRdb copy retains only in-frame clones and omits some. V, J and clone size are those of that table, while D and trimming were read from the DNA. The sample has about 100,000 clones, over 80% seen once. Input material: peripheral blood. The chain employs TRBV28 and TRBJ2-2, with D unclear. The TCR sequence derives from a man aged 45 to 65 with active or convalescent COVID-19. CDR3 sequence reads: CAGQQENTGELFF. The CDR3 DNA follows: TGTGCCGGTCAGCAGGAGAACACCGGGGAGCTGTTTTTT.